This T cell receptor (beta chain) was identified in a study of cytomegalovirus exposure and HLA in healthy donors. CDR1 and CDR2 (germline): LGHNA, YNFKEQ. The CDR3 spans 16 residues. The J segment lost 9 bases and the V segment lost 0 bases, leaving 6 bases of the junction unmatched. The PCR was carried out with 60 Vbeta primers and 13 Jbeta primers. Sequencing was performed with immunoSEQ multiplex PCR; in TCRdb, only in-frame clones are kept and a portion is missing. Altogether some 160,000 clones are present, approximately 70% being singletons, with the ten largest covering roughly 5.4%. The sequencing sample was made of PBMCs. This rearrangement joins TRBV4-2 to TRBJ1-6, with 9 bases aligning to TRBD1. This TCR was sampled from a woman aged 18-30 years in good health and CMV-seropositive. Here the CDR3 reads CASSQDEGTGSSPLHF. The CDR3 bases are TGTGCCAGCAGCCAAGACGAGGGGACAGGGAGTTCACCCCTCCACTTT.